The 31 T cell receptor beta chains reported below all come from one sample, sequenced in a study of a mutant IDH1 vaccine in newly diagnosed glioma. The antigens for these receptors are not known. Documented time point: week 5, during vaccination. What each vaccine dose contained was 300 ug of mutant IDH1 20-mer peptide, accompanied by topical imiquimod. TCRdb's table, derived via immunoSEQ multiplex PCR, lists solely in-frame clones and lacks some. The sample carries 75,000 to 85,000 clones, roughly nine tenths recorded once. The specimen comprised PBMCs, sampled from a glioma patient whose treatment included an IDH1 peptide vaccine. Receptors originate from a woman aged 50 to 60 with glioma.

V and J are TRBV15 and TRBJ2-3; 10 bases match TRBD1. The CDR3 is made up of 14 amino acids. Germline trimming cut 1 base from V and 9 bases from J; bases unmatched to any gene: 4. CDR1 LNHNV and CDR2 YYDKDF come from the germline V gene (reference sequence). CDR3 sequence reads: CATSRVDRGYTQYF. As DNA, the CDR3 is TGTGCCACCAGCAGAGTGGACAGGGGGTACACGCAGTATTTT.

The chain carries TRBV9 and TRBJ1-2; D is uncertain. V was trimmed by 4 bases and J by 6 bases, leaving 7 bases between them. Germline V gives CDR1 SGDLS, CDR2 YYNGEE. The CDR3 is made up of 11 amino acids. The CDR3 DNA sequence: TGTGCCAGCAGCCCGTTGAATGGCTACACCTTC. This translates into CASSPLNGYTF. The variable domain in full, completed from reference TRBV9 and TRBJ1-2, reads DSGVTQTPKHLITATGQRVTLRCSPRSGDLSVYWYQQSLDQGLQFLIQYYNGEERAKGNILERFSAQQFPDLHSELNLSSLELGDSALYFCASSPLNGYTFGSGTRLTVV.

This chain connects TRBV11-3 to TRBJ2-7, with D perhaps matching TRBD1 (6 bases). The V gene lost 0 bases and the J gene lost 6 bases, with 12 bases spanning the gap. CDR3 size: 14 residues. Per the germline V gene, CDR1 is SGHNT and CDR2 is YENEEA. The chain's CDR3 is CASSLDGDNGEQYF. The CDR3 nucleotides are TGTGCCAGCAGCTTAGATGGGGACAACGGCGAGCAGTACTTC.

The J gene is TRBJ2-1, the V gene TRBV15; 11 positions agree with TRBD1. The CDR3 runs to 14 residues. Germline V CDR1 and CDR2: LNHNV, YYDKDF (reference sequence). J lost 7 bases, V lost 8 bases, and 7 bases had no gene match. CDR3 bases: TGTGCCACCCGGACAGGGGGCATCGGGAATGAGCAGTTCTTC. Protein: CATRTGGIGNEQFF.

The rearrangement joins TRBV29-1 to TRBJ2-2; unclear D gene. The CDR3 runs 13 residues. Germline loops: CDR1 SQVTM, CDR2 ANQGSEA. V gave up 7 bases and J gave up 2 bases, with 11 bases separating them. CDR3 bases: TGCAGCGCCCGGGTCGTAAACACCGGGGAGCTGTTTTTT. Protein: CSARVVNTGELFF.

V usage is TRBV2 and J usage is TRBJ2-5, with D uncertain. Deletions cut 7 bases from V and 1 base from J, with 10 bases between. The CDR3 is 13 amino acids. Germline CDR1 is SNHLY and CDR2 is FYNNEI. The CDR3 protein is CASKGSRQETQYF. As DNA, the CDR3 is TGTGCCAGCAAAGGGTCCCGCCAAGAGACCCAGTACTTC.

J is TRBJ1-2 and V is TRBV13; 7 nucleotides line up with TRBD1. After removal of 5 bases from V and 6 bases from J, the junction contained 6 bases not matched to a gene. CDR3 length equals 13 residues. Germline lookup yields CDR1 PRHDT and CDR2 FYEKMQ (reference sequence). The CDR3 sequence is CASSLNRGDGYTF. DNA for the CDR3: TGTGCCAGCAGCCTTAACAGGGGTGATGGCTACACCTTC.

This rearrangement joins TRBV19 to TRBJ2-1; 12 positions match TRBD2. Trimming at V came to 8 bases and at J to 1 base, leaving 9 bases not matched to a gene. This CDR3 contains 17 residues. Germline V gene lookup returns CDR1 LNHDA and CDR2 SQIVND (reference sequence). The CDR3: CASGLYGTSGSYNEQFF. CDR3 nucleotides: TGTGCCAGTGGATTATACGGGACTAGCGGGTCCTACAATGAGCAGTTCTTC.

The rearrangement links TRBV4-1 to TRBJ2-2, with unresolved D. CDR3 length: 13 amino acids. The V and J ends lost 0 bases and 7 bases respectively, with 6 bases between them. Germline assignment: CDR1 MGHRA and CDR2 YSYEKL. The CDR3, as DNA: TGCGCCAGCAGCCAAGATCGGCTCGGGGAGCTGTTTTTT. As protein: CASSQDRLGELFF.

The chain joins TRBV11-2 to TRBJ2-2; the D gene could be TRBD1 or TRBD2 (5 bases each). Trimming left V 5 bases short and J 3 bases short, with 13 bases between. This CDR3 has 15 residues. CDR1 SGHAT and CDR2 FQNNGV come from the germline V gene. This CDR3 is CASSHRDGYTGELFF. CDR3 in DNA: TGTGCCAGCAGCCACCGGGACGGCTACACCGGGGAGCTGTTTTTT. Together with reference TRBV11-2 and TRBJ2-2, the CDR3 gives the full variable domain: EAGVAQSPRYKIIEKRQSVAFWCNPISGHATLYWYQQILGQGPKLLIQFQNNGVVDDSQLPKDRFSAERLKGVDSTLKIQPAKLEDSAVYLCASSHRDGYTGELFFGEGSRLTVL.

This chain uses TRBV9 with TRBJ2-1; the D is unclear. Trimming took 4 bases from V and 2 from J, leaving 10 bases between them. The CDR3 length is 14 residues. From germline, CDR1 is SGDLS and CDR2 YYNGEE. The CDR3 DNA sequence: TGTGCCAGCAGCCCCACGACGGCCTACAATGAGCAGTTCTTC. Residues: CASSPTTAYNEQFF.

The rearrangement joins TRBV13 to TRBJ2-7; unclear D gene. CDR1 is PRHDT, CDR2 FYEKMQ, per germline (reference sequence). The CDR3 contains 13 residues. V was cut by 0 bases and J by 7 bases, with 10 bases left in between. In nucleotides, the CDR3 is TGTGCCAGCAGCTTAGGCTCTAGATGGGAGCAGTACTTC. It is translated as CASSLGSRWEQYF.

This chain uses TRBV5-5 with TRBJ2-7; TRBD2 matches at 9 bases. The J segment lost 5 bases and the V segment lost 5 bases, leaving 11 bases of the junction unmatched. Germline V gene sequence: CDR1 SGHKS, CDR2 YYEKEE (reference sequence). The CDR3 has 15 amino acids. The CDR3 sequence is CASSFLSGSRDEQYF. The CDR3 nucleotides are TGTGCCAGCAGTTTCCTTAGCGGGAGCAGGGACGAGCAGTACTTC.

The chain carries TRBV29-1 and TRBJ2-5, with 8 bases identical to TRBD1. The CDR3 length is 11 residues. The V and J ends lost 4 bases and 6 bases, in that order; junction bases with no gene match: 1. CDR1 SQVTM and CDR2 ANQGSEA come from the germline V gene. CDR3: CSVGQGKTQYF. The CDR3 region has the DNA TGCAGCGTTGGACAGGGGAAGACCCAGTACTTC.

This chain uses TRBV2 with TRBJ2-4; maybe TRBD1 (7 bases). Germline V gives CDR1 SNHLY, CDR2 FYNNEI. The V end lost 0 bases, the J end lost 2 bases, and 11 bases lay between the germline ends. The CDR3 contains 16 residues. The CDR3 here is CASSEAQGGSKNIQYF. The CDR3 nucleotides are TGTGCCAGCAGTGAAGCGCAGGGGGGTTCCAAAAACATTCAGTACTTC.

The chain is built from TRBV5-1 and TRBJ1-6; D may be TRBD1 (5 bases). The V gene's germline CDR1 is SGHRS and CDR2 YFSETQ. V lost 4 bases and J 8 bases, leaving 13 bases between the germline ends. The CDR3 is made up of 14 amino acids. CDR3 nucleotide sequence: TGCGCCAGCAGCCCCGGGGCCGTAGATTCACCCCTCCACTTT. This translates into CASSPGAVDSPLHF.

This clone was observed a few times. This chain links TRBV5-4 with TRBJ2-3, with D possibly TRBD2 on 6 matching bases. Per the germline V gene, CDR1 is SGHNT and CDR2 is YYREEE (reference sequence). The V end lost 1 base, the J end lost 0 bases, and 12 bases lay between the germline ends. The CDR3 sequence is 16 residues long. For the CDR3, the DNA is TGTGCCAGCAGCTTGTTGCGGGATATGAGCACAGATACGCAGTATTTT. Its protein product is CASSLLRDMSTDTQYF.

The V gene is TRBV7-6, the J gene TRBJ2-2; D gene uncertain. In germline, CDR1 is SGHVS, CDR2 FNYEAQ. The ends were cut back, 5 bases at V and 1 base at J, with 5 bases in the middle. The CDR3 has 13 amino acids. CDR3 sequence: CASSPRNTGELFF. The CDR3 DNA reads TGTGCCAGCAGCCCTCGGAACACCGGGGAGCTGTTTTTT.

The chain recombines TRBV7-3 with TRBJ1-3, with D possibly matching TRBD1 (5 bases). Germline V gives CDR1 SGHTA, CDR2 FQGTGA. V dropped 5 bases and J dropped 0 bases, with 17 bases sitting between them. CDR3 length equals 17 residues. CDR3 DNA sequence: TGTGCCAGCAGCCCTGGAATTAGTAGGGGCTCTGGAAACACCATATATTTT. This codes for CASSPGISRGSGNTIYF. The variable domain in full, completed from reference TRBV7-3 and TRBJ1-3, reads GAGVSQTPSNKVTEKGKYVELRCDPISGHTALYWYRQSLGQGPEFLIYFQGTGAADDSGLPNDRFFAVRPEGSVSTLKIQRTERGDSAVYLCASSPGISRGSGNTIYFGEGSWLTVV.

The chain is built from TRBV18 and TRBJ2-1; 12 positions agree with TRBD2. This CDR3 has 17 amino acids. The germline CDR1 and CDR2 sequences are KGHSH and LQKENI. V lost 1 base and J lost 6; bases outside the gene matches: 7. CDR3 protein: CASSPRVGLAGPNEQFF. CDR3 bases: TGTGCCAGCTCACCACGGGTCGGACTAGCGGGACCCAATGAGCAGTTCTTC. The full variable domain, in which reference TRBV18 and TRBJ2-1 provide the parts outside the CDR3, is NAGVMQNPRHLVRRRGQEARLRCSPMKGHSHVYWYRQLPEEGLKFMVYLQKENIIDESGMPKERFSAEFPKEGPSILRIQQVVRGDSAAYFCASSPRVGLAGPNEQFFGPGTRLTVL.

This chain connects TRBV28 to TRBJ1-1, with 9 bases lining up with TRBD1. V was pared by 4 bases and J by 3 bases, with 6 bases of the junction left unmatched. This CDR3 has 15 residues. Germline CDR1 and CDR2: MDHEN and SYDVKM. The CDR3 region is CASSYQTGGDTEAFF. The DNA of the CDR3 is TGTGCCAGCAGTTACCAGACAGGGGGAGACACTGAAGCTTTCTTT. The variable domain in full, with the rest retrieved from reference TRBV28 and TRBJ1-1, is DVKVTQSSRYLVKRTGEKVFLECVQDMDHENMFWYRQDPGLGLRLIYFSYDVKMKEKGDIPEGYSVSREKKERFSLILESASTNQTSMYLCASSYQTGGDTEAFFGQGTRLTVV.

The chain is built from TRBV29-1 and TRBJ2-7; 12 positions agree with TRBD2. The CDR3 has 16 amino acids. Germline CDR1 reads SQVTM; CDR2 reads ANQGSEA. V shed 2 bases and J 5 bases; nucleotides not matched to a gene: 10. Written as DNA, the CDR3 is TGCAGCGTTGAACTCGCGACTAGCGGGAGTGTCGACGAGCAGTACTTC. Amino acids: CSVELATSGSVDEQYF.

The genes are TRBV11-2 and TRBJ1-1, with 10 bases fitting TRBD1. This CDR3 has 16 amino acids. J gave up 3 bases and V 5 bases, and 9 bases lay outside the gene matches. Germline lookup yields CDR1 SGHAT and CDR2 FQNNGV. The CDR3 spells CASSAPGQGTHTEAFF. The CDR3 nucleotides read TGTGCCAGCAGCGCCCCGGGACAGGGGACCCACACTGAAGCTTTCTTT. The full variable domain, with the rest looked up from reference TRBV11-2 and TRBJ1-1, is EAGVAQSPRYKIIEKRQSVAFWCNPISGHATLYWYQQILGQGPKLLIQFQNNGVVDDSQLPKDRFSAERLKGVDSTLKIQPAKLEDSAVYLCASSAPGQGTHTEAFFGQGTRLTVV.

The chain employs TRBV19 and TRBJ2-7, with 8 bases fitting TRBD2. The J segment lost 5 bases and the V segment lost 3 bases, leaving 12 bases of the junction unmatched. Looked up from germline, CDR1 is LNHDA and CDR2 is SQIVND (reference sequence). The CDR3 totals 16 residues. Here the CDR3 DNA reads TGTGCCAGTAGTATTCCCCTTGGCGGGAGGAAGGACGAGCAGTACTTC. Translating it yields CASSIPLGGRKDEQYF.

The gene calls are TRBV6-5 and TRBJ2-5; D remains unclear. The CDR3 extends over 11 amino acids. Germline CDR1 is MNHEY and CDR2 is SVGAGI. Trimming pared 2 bases from V and 5 bases from J, leaving 3 bases between. The CDR3 sequence: CASSYVETQYF. Written as DNA, the CDR3 is TGTGCCAGCAGTTACGTGGAGACCCAGTACTTC.

This chain uses TRBV6-5 with TRBJ2-7; D perhaps matches TRBD2 (5 bases). The V and J ends lost 2 bases and 5 bases respectively, with 10 bases between them. The germline V gene has CDR1 MNHEY and CDR2 SVGAGI. The CDR3 runs to 13 residues. DNA for the CDR3: TGTGCCAGCAGTTACCCAACTAGGAACGAGCAGTACTTC. Residues: CASSYPTRNEQYF.

The chain joins TRBV9 to TRBJ2-3; D remains unclear. From germline, CDR1 is SGDLS and CDR2 YYNGEE. The CDR3 totals 12 residues. Trimming cost V 4 bases and J 6 bases, with 9 bases left between them. The chain's CDR3 is CASSPRPDTQYF. The CDR3 DNA reads TGTGCCAGCAGCCCCCGACCGGATACGCAGTATTTT.

This clone has a handful of counts. V and J are TRBV5-1 and TRBJ2-7, with D uncertain. This CDR3 spans 14 amino acids. Germline CDR1 is SGHRS and CDR2 is YFSETQ. V was clipped by 9 bases and J by 5 bases, with 21 bases between them. CDR3 coding DNA: TGCGCCACCTCCCCCGGCCAGAGTGTCGACGAGCAGTACTTC. Residues: CATSPGQSVDEQYF.

The chain has TRBV9 and TRBJ2-7; 10 nucleotides align to TRBD2. Losses at the gene ends were 0 bases for V and 6 bases for J; bases not matched to a gene: 3. The CDR3 sequence is 14 residues long. Germline loops: CDR1 SGDLS, CDR2 YYNGEE. Here the CDR3 reads CASSVESGRGEQYF. CDR3 nucleotides: TGTGCCAGCAGCGTAGAAAGCGGGAGGGGCGAGCAGTACTTC.

This rearrangement joins TRBV23-1 to TRBJ1-6, with D maybe TRBD1 (5 bases). TRBV23-1 is designated an ORF whose function remains uncertain. The CDR3 is 21 residues long. The V gene lost 0 bases and the J gene lost 0 bases, with 21 bases spanning the gap. The DNA for the CDR3 is TGCGCCAGCAGTCAATCAGGGGCGGATCGGAATCGAAGCTCCTATAATTCACCCCTCCACTTT. Translated: CASSQSGADRNRSSYNSPLHF.

This chain connects TRBV6-6 to TRBJ2-7; D tentatively reads TRBD1 or TRBD2 (6 bases each). CDR3 length: 15 residues. Germline V gene lookup returns CDR1 MNHNY and CDR2 SVGAGI (reference sequence). The ends were cut back, 4 bases at V and 1 base at J, with 14 bases in the middle. The chain's CDR3 is CASSWGAGHSYEQYF. The DNA for the CDR3 is TGTGCCAGCAGTTGGGGGGCCGGCCATTCCTACGAGCAGTACTTC.